The present T cell receptor beta chain was sequenced within a study of preoperative IRX-2 immunotherapy in early breast cancer. Per the germline V gene, CDR1 is SGHRS and CDR2 is YFSETQ. The CDR3 is 19 residues long. V lost 4 bases to trimming and J lost 7 bases; unmatched junction nucleotides: 25. Repertoires were generated with immunoSEQ multiplex PCR, while TCRdb's copy carries only in-frame clones and drops some. This sample has about 23,000 clones; approximately 95% occur once, and the top ten carry about 17%. The treatment here: preoperative locoregional IRX-2 cytokine immunotherapy. Patients received preoperative, locoregional IRX-2 cytokine immunotherapy in a phase Ib study.

The sequence derives from a human donor with breast cancer. The sample consisted of tumor tissue, taken after IRX-2 immunotherapy. The chain has TRBV5-1 and TRBJ1-1, with TRBD1 identical over 7 bases. The CDR3, as DNA: TGCGCCAGCAGCGCCTGGGACAGACGCTCACCTACTCGCTTCCTTGAAGCTTTCTTT. Its protein product is CASSAWDRRSPTRFLEAFF.